This is a list of T cell receptor beta chains from one sample in a study of a mutant IDH1 vaccine in newly diagnosed glioma. The repertoire was sequenced with immunoSEQ multiplex PCR; TCRdb's copy has only in-frame clones and lacks some. This table has about 60,000 clones, around 80% appearing once. No antigens are known for them. The source material was PBMCs, sampled from a glioma patient whose treatment included an IDH1 peptide vaccine. These receptor sequences come from a young man with glioma. The conserved cysteine and the conserved F or W are not part of the CDR3 here.

v_gene	CDR3aa
TRBV7-8	ASSSQGMDSNEKLF
TRBV19	ASTHEGRQPQH
TRBV11-2	ASSLNPSLGEQY
TRBV9	ASSVESVPSPFQPQH
TRBV5-6	ASSSPGQGGQETQY
TRBV28	ASSLGGGGTGELF
TRBV10-3	AISETTTDTQY
TRBV30	AWRDSRRGTDTQY
TRBV7-9	ASSVYGRVYEQY
TRBV7-2	ASSNDRDQMNTEAF
TRBV4-1	ASSQDIGAYTEAF
TRBV4-3	ASSPAWGGNQPQH
TRBV2	ASRLGGNTEAF
TRBV9	ASSLSPRGPLH
TRBV7-3	ASSLNIYNEQF
TRBV18	ASSTGTTNTGELF
TRBV5-4	ASSLRGADQETQY
TRBV7-8	ASSASGTGSDTQY
TRBV28	ASSLTGGNKITF
TRBV18	ATRTGPYNSPLH